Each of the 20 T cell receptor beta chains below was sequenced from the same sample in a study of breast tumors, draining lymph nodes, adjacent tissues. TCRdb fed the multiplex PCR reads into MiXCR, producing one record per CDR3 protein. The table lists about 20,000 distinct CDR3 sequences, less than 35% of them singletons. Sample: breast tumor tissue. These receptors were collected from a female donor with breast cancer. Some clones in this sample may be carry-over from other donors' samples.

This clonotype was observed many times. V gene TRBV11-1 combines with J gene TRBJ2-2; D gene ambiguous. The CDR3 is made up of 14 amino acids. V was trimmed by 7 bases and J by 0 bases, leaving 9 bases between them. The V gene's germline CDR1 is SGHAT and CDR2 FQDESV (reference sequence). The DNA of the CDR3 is TGTGCCAGCACCTCTCAGTCGAACACCGGGGAGCTGTTTTTT. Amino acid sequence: CASTSQSNTGELFF.

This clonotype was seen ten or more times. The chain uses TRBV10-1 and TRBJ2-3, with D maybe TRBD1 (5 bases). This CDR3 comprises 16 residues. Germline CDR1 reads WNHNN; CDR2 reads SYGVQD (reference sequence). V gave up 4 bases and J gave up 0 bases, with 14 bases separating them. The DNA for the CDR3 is TGCGCCAGCAGTGTAGGGGCAGAGGATAGCACAGATACGCAGTATTTT. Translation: CASSVGAEDSTDTQYF.

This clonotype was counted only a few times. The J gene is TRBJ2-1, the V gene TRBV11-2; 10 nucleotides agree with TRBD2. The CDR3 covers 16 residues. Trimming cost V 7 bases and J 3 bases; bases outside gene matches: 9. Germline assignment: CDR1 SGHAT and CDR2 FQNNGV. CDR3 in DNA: TGTGCCAGCACCCCACTAGCGGGAAGTGGCTACAATGAGCAGTTCTTC. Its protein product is CASTPLAGSGYNEQFF.

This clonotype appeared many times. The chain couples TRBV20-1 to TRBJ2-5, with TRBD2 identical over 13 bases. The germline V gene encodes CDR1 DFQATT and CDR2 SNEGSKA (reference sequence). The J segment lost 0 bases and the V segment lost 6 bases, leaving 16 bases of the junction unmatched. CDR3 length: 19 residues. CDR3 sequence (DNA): TGCAGTGCCCCGCGATGGGGGACTAGCGGGGTAGAGTACCAAGAGACCCAGTACTTC. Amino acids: CSAPRWGTSGVEYQETQYF.

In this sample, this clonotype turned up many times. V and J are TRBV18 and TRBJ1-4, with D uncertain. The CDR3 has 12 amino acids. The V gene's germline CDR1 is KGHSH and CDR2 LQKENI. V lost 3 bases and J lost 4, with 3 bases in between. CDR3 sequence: CASSPGNEKLFF. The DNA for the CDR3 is TGTGCCAGCTCACCCGGTAATGAAAAACTGTTTTTT.

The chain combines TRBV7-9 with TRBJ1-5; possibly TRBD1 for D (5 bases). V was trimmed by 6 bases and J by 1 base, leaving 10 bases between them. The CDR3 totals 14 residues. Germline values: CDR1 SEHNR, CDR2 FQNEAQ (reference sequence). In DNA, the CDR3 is TGTGCCAGCAGTCCCGGGACGAGCAATCAGCCCCAGCATTTT. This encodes CASSPGTSNQPQHF.

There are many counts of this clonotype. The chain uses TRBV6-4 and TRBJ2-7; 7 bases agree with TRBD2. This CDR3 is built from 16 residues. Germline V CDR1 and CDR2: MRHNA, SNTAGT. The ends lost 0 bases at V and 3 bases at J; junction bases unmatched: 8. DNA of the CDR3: TGTGCCAGCAGTGACTCTAGGGGCGGGAGAGGCTACGAGCAGTACTTC. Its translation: CASSDSRGGRGYEQYF.

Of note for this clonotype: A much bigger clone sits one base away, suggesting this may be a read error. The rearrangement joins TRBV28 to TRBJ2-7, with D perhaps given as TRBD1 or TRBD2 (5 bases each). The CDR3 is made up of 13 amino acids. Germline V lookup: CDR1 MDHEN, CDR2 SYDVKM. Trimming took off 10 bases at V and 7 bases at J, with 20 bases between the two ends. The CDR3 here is CAIETGQGREQYF. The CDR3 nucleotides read TGTGCCATCGAGACGGGGCAGGGTCGAGAGCAGTACTTC. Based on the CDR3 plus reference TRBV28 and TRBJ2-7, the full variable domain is DVKVTQSSRYLVKRTGEKVFLECVQDMDHENMFWYRQDPGLGLRLIYFSYDVKMKEKGDIPEGYSVSREKKERFSLILESASTNQTSMYLCAIETGQGREQYFGPGTRLTVT.

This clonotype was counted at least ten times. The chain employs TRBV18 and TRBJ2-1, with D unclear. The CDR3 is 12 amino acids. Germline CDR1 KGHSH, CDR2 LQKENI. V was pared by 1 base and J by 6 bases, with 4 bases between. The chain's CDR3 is CASSPRSNEQFF. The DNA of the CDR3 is TGTGCCAGCTCACCACGGTCCAATGAGCAGTTCTTC.

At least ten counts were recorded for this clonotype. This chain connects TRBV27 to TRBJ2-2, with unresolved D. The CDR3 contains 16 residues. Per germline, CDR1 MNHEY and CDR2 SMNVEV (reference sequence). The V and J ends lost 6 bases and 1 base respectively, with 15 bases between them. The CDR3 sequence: CASSRASTWNTGELFF. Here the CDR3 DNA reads TGTGCCAGCAGCCGAGCTTCGACATGGAACACCGGGGAGCTGTTTTTT.

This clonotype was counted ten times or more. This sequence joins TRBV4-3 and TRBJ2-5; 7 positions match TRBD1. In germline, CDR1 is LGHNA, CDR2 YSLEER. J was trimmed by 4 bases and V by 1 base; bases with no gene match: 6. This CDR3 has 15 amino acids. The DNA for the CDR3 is TGCGCCAGCAGCCAAGCGACAGGGCCGGGAGAGACCCAGTACTTC. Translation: CASSQATGPGETQYF.

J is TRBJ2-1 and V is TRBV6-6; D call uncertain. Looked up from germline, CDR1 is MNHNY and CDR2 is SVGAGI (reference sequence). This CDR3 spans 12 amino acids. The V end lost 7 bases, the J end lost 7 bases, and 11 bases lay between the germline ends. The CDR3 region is CASTPRVNEQFF. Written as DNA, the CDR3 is TGTGCCAGCACCCCCCGGGTGAATGAGCAGTTCTTC.

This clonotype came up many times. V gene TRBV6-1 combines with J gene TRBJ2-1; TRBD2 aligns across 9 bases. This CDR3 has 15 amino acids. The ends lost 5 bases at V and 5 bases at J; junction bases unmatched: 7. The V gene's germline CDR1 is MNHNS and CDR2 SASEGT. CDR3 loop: CASSRPSGDNNEQFF. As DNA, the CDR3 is TGTGCCAGCAGTCGGCCTAGCGGGGATAACAATGAGCAGTTCTTC.

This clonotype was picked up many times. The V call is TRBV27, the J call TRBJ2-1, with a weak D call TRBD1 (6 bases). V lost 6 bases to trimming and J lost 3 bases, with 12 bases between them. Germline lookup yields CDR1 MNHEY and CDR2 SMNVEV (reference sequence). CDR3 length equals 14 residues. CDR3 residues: CASRQGIGYNEQFF. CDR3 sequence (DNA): TGTGCCAGCAGACAGGGAATAGGCTACAATGAGCAGTTCTTC.

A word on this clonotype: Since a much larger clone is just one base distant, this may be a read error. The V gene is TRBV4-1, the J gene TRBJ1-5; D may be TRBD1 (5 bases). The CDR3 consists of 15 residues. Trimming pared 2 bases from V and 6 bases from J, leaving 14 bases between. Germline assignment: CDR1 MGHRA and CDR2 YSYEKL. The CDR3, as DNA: TGCGCCAGCAGCCAAATCCAGGGTTTCACTCAGCCCCAGCATTTT. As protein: CASSQIQGFTQPQHF.

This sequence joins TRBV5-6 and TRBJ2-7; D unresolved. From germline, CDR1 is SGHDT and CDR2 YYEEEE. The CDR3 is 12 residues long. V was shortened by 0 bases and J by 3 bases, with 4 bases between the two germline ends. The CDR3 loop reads CASSLDIYEQYF. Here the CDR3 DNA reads TGTGCCAGCAGCTTGGACATCTACGAGCAGTACTTC. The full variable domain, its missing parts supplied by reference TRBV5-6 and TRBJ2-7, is DAGVTQSPTHLIKTRGQQVTLRCSPKSGHDTVSWYQQALGQGPQFIFQYYEEEERQRGNFPDRFSGHQFPNYSSELNVNALLLGDSALYLCASSLDIYEQYFGPGTRLTVT.

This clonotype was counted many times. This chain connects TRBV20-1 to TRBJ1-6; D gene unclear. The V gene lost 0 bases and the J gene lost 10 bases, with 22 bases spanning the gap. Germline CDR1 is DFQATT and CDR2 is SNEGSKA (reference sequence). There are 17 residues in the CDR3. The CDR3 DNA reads TGCAGTGCTAGAGAACTACGCAGCGGGAGCTTGGGATCACCCCTCCACTTT. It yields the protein CSARELRSGSLGSPLHF.

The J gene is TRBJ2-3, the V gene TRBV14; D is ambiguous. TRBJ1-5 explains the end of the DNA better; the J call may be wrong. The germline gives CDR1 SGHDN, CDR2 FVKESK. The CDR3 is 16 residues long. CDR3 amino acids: CASSQDMWASADTQHF. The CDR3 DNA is TGTGCCAGCAGCCAAGATATGTGGGCTAGCGCAGATACGCAGCATTTT.

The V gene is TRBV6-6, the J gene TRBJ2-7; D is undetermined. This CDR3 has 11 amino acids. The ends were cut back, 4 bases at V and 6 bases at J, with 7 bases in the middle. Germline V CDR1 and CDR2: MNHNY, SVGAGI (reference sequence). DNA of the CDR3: TGTGCCAGCAGTTCGATGTCCGAGCAGTACTTC. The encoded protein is CASSSMSEQYF.

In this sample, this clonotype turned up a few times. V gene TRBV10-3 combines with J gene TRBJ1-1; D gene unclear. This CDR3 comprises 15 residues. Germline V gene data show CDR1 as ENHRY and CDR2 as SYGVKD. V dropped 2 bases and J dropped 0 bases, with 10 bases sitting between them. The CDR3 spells CAISEGPQMNTEAFF. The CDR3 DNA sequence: TGTGCCATCAGTGAGGGTCCGCAGATGAACACTGAAGCTTTCTTT.